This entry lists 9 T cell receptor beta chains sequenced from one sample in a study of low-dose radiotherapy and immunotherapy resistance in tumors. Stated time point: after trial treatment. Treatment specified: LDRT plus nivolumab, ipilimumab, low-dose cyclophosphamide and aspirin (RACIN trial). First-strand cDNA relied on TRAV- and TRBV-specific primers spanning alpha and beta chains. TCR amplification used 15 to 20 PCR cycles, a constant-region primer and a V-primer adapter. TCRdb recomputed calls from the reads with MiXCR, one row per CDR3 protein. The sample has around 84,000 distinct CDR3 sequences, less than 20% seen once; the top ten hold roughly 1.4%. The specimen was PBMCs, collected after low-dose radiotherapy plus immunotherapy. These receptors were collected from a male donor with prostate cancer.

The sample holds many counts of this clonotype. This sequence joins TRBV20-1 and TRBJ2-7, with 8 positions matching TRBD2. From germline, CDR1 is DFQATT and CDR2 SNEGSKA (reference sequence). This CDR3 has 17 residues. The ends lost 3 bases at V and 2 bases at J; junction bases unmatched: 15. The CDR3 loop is CSASGGGWERGTYEQYF. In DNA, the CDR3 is TGCAGTGCTAGCGGGGGCGGGTGGGAGCGGGGGACCTACGAGCAGTACTTC.

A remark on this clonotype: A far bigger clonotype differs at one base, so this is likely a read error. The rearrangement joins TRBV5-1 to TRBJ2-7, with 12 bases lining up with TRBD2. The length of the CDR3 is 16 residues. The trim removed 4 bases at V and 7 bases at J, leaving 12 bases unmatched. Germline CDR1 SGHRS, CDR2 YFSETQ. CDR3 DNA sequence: TGCGCCAGCAGCCCTCAACTAGCGGGGGGACGTAATGAGCAGTACTTC. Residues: CASSPQLAGGRNEQYF.

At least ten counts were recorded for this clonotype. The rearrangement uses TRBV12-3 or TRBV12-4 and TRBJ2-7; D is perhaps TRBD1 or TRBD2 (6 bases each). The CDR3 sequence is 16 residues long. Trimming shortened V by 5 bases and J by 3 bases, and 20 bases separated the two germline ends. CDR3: CASSPLGGSTNYEQYF. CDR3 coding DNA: TGTGCCAGCAGTCCCCTAGGGGGGTCAACTAACTACGAGCAGTACTTC.

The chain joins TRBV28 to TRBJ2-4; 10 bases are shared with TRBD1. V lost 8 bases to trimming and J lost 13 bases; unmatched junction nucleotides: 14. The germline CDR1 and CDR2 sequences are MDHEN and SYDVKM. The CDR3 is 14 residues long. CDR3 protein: CASRRQGAKNTQYF. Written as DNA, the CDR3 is TGTGCCAGCCGAAGACAGGGGGCCAAAAACACCCAGTACTTC.

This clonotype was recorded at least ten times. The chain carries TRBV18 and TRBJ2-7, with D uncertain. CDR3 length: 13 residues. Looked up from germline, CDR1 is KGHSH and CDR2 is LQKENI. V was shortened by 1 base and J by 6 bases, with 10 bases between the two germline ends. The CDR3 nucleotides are TGTGCCAGCTCACCACTGGCAGTCCGCGAGCAGTACTTC. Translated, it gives CASSPLAVREQYF.

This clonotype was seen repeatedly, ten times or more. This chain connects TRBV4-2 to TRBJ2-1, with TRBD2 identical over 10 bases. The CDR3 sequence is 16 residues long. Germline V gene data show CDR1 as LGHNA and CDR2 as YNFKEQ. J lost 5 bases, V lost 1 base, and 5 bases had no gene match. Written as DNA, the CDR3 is TGTGCCAGCAGCCAAGGTGGACTAGCGGTTAACAATGAGCAGTTCTTC. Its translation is CASSQGGLAVNNEQFF.

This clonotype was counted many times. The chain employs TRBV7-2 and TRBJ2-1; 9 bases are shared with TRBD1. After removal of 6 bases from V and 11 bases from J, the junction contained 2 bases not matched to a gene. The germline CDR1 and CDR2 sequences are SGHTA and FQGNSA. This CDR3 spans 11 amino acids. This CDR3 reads CASRTGGQQFF. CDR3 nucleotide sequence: TGTGCCAGCAGAACAGGGGGCCAGCAGTTCTTC.

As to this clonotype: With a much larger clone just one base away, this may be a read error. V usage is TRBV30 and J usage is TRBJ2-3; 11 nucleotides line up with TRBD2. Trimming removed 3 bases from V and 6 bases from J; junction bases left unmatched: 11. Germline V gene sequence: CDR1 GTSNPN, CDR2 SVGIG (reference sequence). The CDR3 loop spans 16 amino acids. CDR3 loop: CAWSEIAGGPGDTQYF. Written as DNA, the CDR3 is TGTGCCTGGAGCGAGATAGCGGGAGGGCCTGGGGATACGCAGTATTTT. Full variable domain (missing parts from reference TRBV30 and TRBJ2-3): SQTIHQWPATLVQPVGSPLSLECTVEGTSNPNLYWYRQAAGRGLQLLFYSVGIGQISSEVPQNLSASRPQDRQFILSSKKLLLSDSGFYLCAWSEIAGGPGDTQYFGPGTRLTVL.

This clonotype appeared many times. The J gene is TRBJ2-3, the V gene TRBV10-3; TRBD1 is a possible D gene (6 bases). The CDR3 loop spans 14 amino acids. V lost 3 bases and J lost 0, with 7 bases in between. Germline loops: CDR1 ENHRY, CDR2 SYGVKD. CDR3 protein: CAISEGQSTDTQYF. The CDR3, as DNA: TGTGCCATCAGTGAAGGACAGAGCACAGATACGCAGTATTTT.